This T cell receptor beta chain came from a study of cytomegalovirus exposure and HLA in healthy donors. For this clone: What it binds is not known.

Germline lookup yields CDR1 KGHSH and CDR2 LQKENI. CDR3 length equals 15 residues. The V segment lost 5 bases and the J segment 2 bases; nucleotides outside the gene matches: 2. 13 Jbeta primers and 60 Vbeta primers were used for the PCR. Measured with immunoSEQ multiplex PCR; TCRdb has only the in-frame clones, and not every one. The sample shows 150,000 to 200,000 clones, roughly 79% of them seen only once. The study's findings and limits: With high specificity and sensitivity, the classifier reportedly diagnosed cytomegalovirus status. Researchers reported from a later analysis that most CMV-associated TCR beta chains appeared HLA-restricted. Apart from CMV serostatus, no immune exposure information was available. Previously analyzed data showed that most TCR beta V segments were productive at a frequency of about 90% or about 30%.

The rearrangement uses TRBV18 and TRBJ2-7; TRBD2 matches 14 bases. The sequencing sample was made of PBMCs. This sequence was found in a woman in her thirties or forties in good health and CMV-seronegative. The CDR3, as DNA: TGTGCCAGCTCATTGGGACTAGCGGGGGCCTACGAGCAGTACTTC. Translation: CASSLGLAGAYEQYF.